The 23 T cell receptor beta chains reported below all come from one sample, sequenced in a study of beta chain features in type 1 diabetes. The isolated RNA, all of it, was reverse transcribed, so expressed TCRB transcripts were what got sequenced. The assay was immunoSEQ multiplex PCR, and TCRdb's table has in-frame clones only and misses some. The sample contains hundreds of thousands of clones, 25% to 35% of which appear only once. The sequencing input was naive CD4+ T cells from blood. Receptors were obtained from a man aged 18 to 29 in good health.

The rearrangement uses TRBV9 and TRBJ1-2, with 9 bases fitting TRBD1. The V gene end was trimmed by 2 bases and the J gene end by 4 bases; junction bases not matched to a gene: 3. Germline V gene sequence: CDR1 SGDLS, CDR2 YYNGEE. CDR3 size: 14 residues. CDR3 nucleotide sequence: TGTGCCAGCAGCGTGGGACAGGGTGGCTATGGCTACACCTTC. Encoded protein: CASSVGQGGYGYTF.

The chain links TRBV30 to TRBJ2-2, with TRBD1 as a possible D gene (6 bases). The V end lost 4 bases, the J end lost 5 bases, and 11 bases lay between the germline ends. The CDR3 consists of 13 residues. Per the germline V gene, CDR1 is GTSNPN and CDR2 is SVGIG (reference sequence). As DNA, the CDR3 is TGTGCCTGGACCACGACAGGTACCGGGGAGCTGTTTTTT. Translating it yields CAWTTTGTGELFF.

The chain uses TRBV7-2 and TRBJ1-5; TRBD1 matches 7 bases. Germline CDR1 and CDR2: SGHTA and FQGNSA. V shed 11 bases, J shed 5 bases, and the junction held 9 bases outside the gene matches. This CDR3 has 13 residues. CDR3 in amino acids: CAGARGLDQPQHF. In DNA form, the CDR3 reads TGTGCCGGTGCGAGGGGGCTTGATCAGCCCCAGCATTTT.

This clone was seen a handful of times. The V gene is TRBV30, the J gene TRBJ2-7; TRBD1 aligns across 9 bases. This CDR3 is built from 14 residues. V shed 0 bases and J 2 bases; nucleotides not matched to a gene: 2. In germline, CDR1 is GTSNPN, CDR2 SVGIG (reference sequence). CDR3 loop: CAWSVRTGAYEQYF. CDR3 nucleotide sequence: TGTGCCTGGAGTGTCCGGACAGGGGCCTACGAGCAGTACTTC.

This clone was counted a few times. V usage is TRBV5-6 and J usage is TRBJ2-5; D gene unclear. CDR3 size: 13 residues. Trimming shortened V by 1 base and J by 5 bases, and 9 bases separated the two germline ends. Germline CDR1 and CDR2: SGHDT and YYEEEE. CDR3 coding DNA: TGTGCCAGCAGCTTGCACGGGTGGGAGACCCAGTACTTC. Protein product: CASSLHGWETQYF.

The J gene is TRBJ2-7, the V gene TRBV25-1; the D gene is possibly TRBD2 (5 bases). The length of the CDR3 is 14 residues. V was trimmed by 6 bases and J by 5 bases, leaving 17 bases between them. Germline CDR1 is MGHDK and CDR2 is SYGVNS. The CDR3 DNA follows: TGTGCCAGCAGCCCTCGAGGACTTTCCCACGAGCAGTACTTC. Amino acids: CASSPRGLSHEQYF.

The chain uses TRBV30 and TRBJ2-7, with 8 bases that match TRBD1. V lost 3 bases and J lost 5; bases outside the gene matches: 15. In germline, CDR1 is GTSNPN, CDR2 SVGIG (reference sequence). The CDR3 runs to 16 residues. CDR3 in amino acids: CAWRPWTGPRDHEQYF. CDR3 DNA sequence: TGTGCCTGGAGACCTTGGACAGGGCCCAGGGACCACGAGCAGTACTTC.

The chain carries TRBV7-9 and TRBJ2-1; TRBD1 might be the D (6 bases). Trimming cost V 4 bases and J 5 bases, with 15 bases left between them. The CDR3 sequence is 15 residues long. Looked up from germline, CDR1 is SEHNR and CDR2 is FQNEAQ (reference sequence). CDR3 DNA sequence: TGTGCCAGCAGCTGGCCGGGACACCTCGACAATGAGCAGTTCTTC. It yields the protein CASSWPGHLDNEQFF.

This chain uses TRBV7-8 with TRBJ2-7, with 13 bases identical to TRBD2. The J call may be faulty, since TRBJ2-1 better matches the DNA end. This CDR3 region has 16 residues. From germline, CDR1 is SGHVS and CDR2 FQNEAQ. The DNA for the CDR3 is TGTGCCAGCAGCCGGACTAGCGGGAGCTCCTACAATGAGCAGTTCTTC. It translates to CASSRTSGSSYNEQFF.

This clone was seen only a few times. This chain uses TRBV27 with TRBJ2-4; possible D gene TRBD1, 5 bases. Trimming took off 5 bases at V and 4 bases at J, with 12 bases between the two ends. CDR1 MNHEY and CDR2 SMNVEV come from the germline V gene (reference sequence). The CDR3 sequence is 14 residues long. Here the CDR3 reads CASSPRVVKNIQYF. The CDR3 DNA reads TGTGCCAGCAGTCCCAGGGTTGTGAAAAACATTCAGTACTTC.

This clone has just a few counts. CDR3 sequence (DNA): TGTGCCATCAGTGAGTCTCACGTCGGGAACACTGAAGCTTTCTTT. Residues: CAISESHVGNTEAFF. This chain connects TRBV10-3 to TRBJ1-1; D gene ambiguous. CDR3 length equals 15 residues. V was clipped by 0 bases and J by 1 base, with 9 bases between them. Germline CDR1 ENHRY, CDR2 SYGVKD.

The chain recombines TRBV28 with TRBJ2-1; TRBD2 agrees at 11 bases. The CDR3 sequence is 14 residues long. The germline CDR1 and CDR2 sequences are MDHEN and SYDVKM. With 4 bases clipped from V and 9 bases from J, the junction kept 5 bases outside the gene matches. As DNA, the CDR3 is TGTGCCAGCAGTTACCGTCTAGCGGGAGGTGAGCAGTTCTTC. It yields the protein CASSYRLAGGEQFF.

This clone occurred a few times. V gene TRBV30 combines with J gene TRBJ2-7, with D possibly TRBD1 on 6 matching bases. In germline, CDR1 is GTSNPN, CDR2 SVGIG (reference sequence). This CDR3 region has 12 residues. Trimming took off 5 bases at V and 3 bases at J, with 11 bases between the two ends. The CDR3 spells CAWDTGRYEQYF. CDR3 nucleotides: TGTGCCTGGGATACAGGGCGCTACGAGCAGTACTTC.

V gene TRBV5-1 combines with J gene TRBJ2-7; TRBD1 is a possible D gene (5 bases). The germline V and J ends were trimmed by 3 bases and 5 bases, with 15 bases remaining between them. In germline, CDR1 is SGHRS, CDR2 YFSETQ. The CDR3 runs 14 residues. The CDR3 sequence: CASSSPTVNNEQYF. The CDR3 DNA reads as TGCGCCAGCAGCTCCCCGACAGTTAACAACGAGCAGTACTTC.

The chain employs TRBV2 and TRBJ1-1; D may be TRBD1 (6 bases). V lost 5 bases and J lost 6, with 16 bases in between. The germline CDR1 and CDR2 sequences are SNHLY and FYNNEI. The CDR3 runs 14 residues. The CDR3 sequence is CASSKYREVAEAFF. The CDR3 DNA is TGTGCCAGCAGTAAATACAGGGAAGTGGCTGAAGCTTTCTTT. Based on the CDR3 plus reference TRBV2 and TRBJ1-1, the full variable domain is EPEVTQTPSHQVTQMGQEVILRCVPISNHLYFYWYRQILGQKVEFLVSFYNNEISEKSEIFDDQFSVERPDGSNFTLKIRSTKLEDSAMYFCASSKYREVAEAFFGQGTRLTVV.

The chain uses TRBV29-1 and TRBJ2-1, with 13 bases that match TRBD2. V shed 2 bases and J 3 bases; nucleotides not matched to a gene: 4. The CDR3 length is 16 residues. CDR1 and CDR2 from the germline V gene are SQVTM and ANQGSEA. The CDR3: CSVETGTSGIYNEQFF. CDR3 nucleotide sequence: TGCAGCGTTGAAACTGGGACTAGCGGGATCTACAATGAGCAGTTCTTC.

The V and J genes are TRBV20-1 and TRBJ2-3; D gene unclear. This CDR3 region has 11 residues. V was shortened by 6 bases and J by 6 bases, with 10 bases between the two germline ends. The germline V gene encodes CDR1 DFQATT and CDR2 SNEGSKA (reference sequence). The CDR3 nucleotides read TGCAGTGCCGTGCCGCCTGATACGCAGTATTTT. Amino acid sequence: CSAVPPDTQYF.

A few counts support this clone. V usage is TRBV7-2 and J usage is TRBJ2-4; D is ambiguous. The CDR3 spans 16 residues. Trimming cost V 0 bases and J 1 base, with 10 bases left between them. The germline V gene has CDR1 SGHTA and CDR2 FQGNSA. The CDR3 DNA sequence: TGTGCCAGCAGCTTAGCGGCCGAGGCGGCCAAAAACATTCAGTACTTC. Its protein product is CASSLAAEAAKNIQYF.

With regard to this clone: In the same sample, other DNA sequences code for this CDR3. The CDR3 DNA is TGTGCCAGCAGCTTTTCGTACAATGAGCAGTTCTTC. Translated: CASSFSYNEQFF. The chain has TRBV7-9 and TRBJ2-1; unclear D gene. The CDR3 covers 12 residues. Trimming removed 3 bases at V and 4 bases at J, with 4 bases between. Germline CDR1 and CDR2: SEHNR and FQNEAQ (reference sequence).

The V and J genes are TRBV11-2 and TRBJ2-7; the match to TRBD2 covers 12 bases. CDR1 and CDR2 from the germline V gene are SGHAT and FQNNGV. The V gene end was trimmed by 4 bases and the J gene end by 2 bases; junction bases not matched to a gene: 3. This CDR3 is 15 amino acids long. CDR3 DNA sequence: TGTGCCAGCAGCTCGGGACTAGCGGGCCCCTACGAGCAGTACTTC. Amino acids: CASSSGLAGPYEQYF.

In this sample, this clone turned up a few times. This rearrangement joins TRBV4-3 to TRBJ2-1; 8 bases match TRBD1. J gave up 4 bases and V 0 bases, and 2 bases lay outside the gene matches. Per germline, CDR1 LGHNA and CDR2 YSLEER. There are 15 residues in the CDR3. Here the CDR3 reads CASSQEQGVYNEQFF. The CDR3 coding sequence is TGCGCCAGCAGCCAAGAACAGGGGGTGTACAATGAGCAGTTCTTC.

V is TRBV4-1 and J is TRBJ1-3; D gene ambiguous. The germline gives CDR1 MGHRA, CDR2 YSYEKL. CDR3 length equals 15 residues. V was pared by 1 base and J by 0 bases, with 7 bases between. CDR3 sequence (DNA): TGCGCCAGCAGCCAAGTTCAATTCTCTGGAAACACCATATATTTT. Translation: CASSQVQFSGNTIYF.

This clone has just one count. This sequence joins TRBV19 and TRBJ2-1; 7 positions agree with TRBD2. There are 15 residues in the CDR3. The trim removed 4 bases at V and 5 bases at J, leaving 8 bases unmatched. Germline V lookup: CDR1 LNHDA, CDR2 SQIVND (reference sequence). This chain's CDR3 is CASSRREGTHNEQFF. The CDR3, as DNA: TGTGCCAGTAGTAGGAGGGAGGGCACCCACAATGAGCAGTTCTTC.